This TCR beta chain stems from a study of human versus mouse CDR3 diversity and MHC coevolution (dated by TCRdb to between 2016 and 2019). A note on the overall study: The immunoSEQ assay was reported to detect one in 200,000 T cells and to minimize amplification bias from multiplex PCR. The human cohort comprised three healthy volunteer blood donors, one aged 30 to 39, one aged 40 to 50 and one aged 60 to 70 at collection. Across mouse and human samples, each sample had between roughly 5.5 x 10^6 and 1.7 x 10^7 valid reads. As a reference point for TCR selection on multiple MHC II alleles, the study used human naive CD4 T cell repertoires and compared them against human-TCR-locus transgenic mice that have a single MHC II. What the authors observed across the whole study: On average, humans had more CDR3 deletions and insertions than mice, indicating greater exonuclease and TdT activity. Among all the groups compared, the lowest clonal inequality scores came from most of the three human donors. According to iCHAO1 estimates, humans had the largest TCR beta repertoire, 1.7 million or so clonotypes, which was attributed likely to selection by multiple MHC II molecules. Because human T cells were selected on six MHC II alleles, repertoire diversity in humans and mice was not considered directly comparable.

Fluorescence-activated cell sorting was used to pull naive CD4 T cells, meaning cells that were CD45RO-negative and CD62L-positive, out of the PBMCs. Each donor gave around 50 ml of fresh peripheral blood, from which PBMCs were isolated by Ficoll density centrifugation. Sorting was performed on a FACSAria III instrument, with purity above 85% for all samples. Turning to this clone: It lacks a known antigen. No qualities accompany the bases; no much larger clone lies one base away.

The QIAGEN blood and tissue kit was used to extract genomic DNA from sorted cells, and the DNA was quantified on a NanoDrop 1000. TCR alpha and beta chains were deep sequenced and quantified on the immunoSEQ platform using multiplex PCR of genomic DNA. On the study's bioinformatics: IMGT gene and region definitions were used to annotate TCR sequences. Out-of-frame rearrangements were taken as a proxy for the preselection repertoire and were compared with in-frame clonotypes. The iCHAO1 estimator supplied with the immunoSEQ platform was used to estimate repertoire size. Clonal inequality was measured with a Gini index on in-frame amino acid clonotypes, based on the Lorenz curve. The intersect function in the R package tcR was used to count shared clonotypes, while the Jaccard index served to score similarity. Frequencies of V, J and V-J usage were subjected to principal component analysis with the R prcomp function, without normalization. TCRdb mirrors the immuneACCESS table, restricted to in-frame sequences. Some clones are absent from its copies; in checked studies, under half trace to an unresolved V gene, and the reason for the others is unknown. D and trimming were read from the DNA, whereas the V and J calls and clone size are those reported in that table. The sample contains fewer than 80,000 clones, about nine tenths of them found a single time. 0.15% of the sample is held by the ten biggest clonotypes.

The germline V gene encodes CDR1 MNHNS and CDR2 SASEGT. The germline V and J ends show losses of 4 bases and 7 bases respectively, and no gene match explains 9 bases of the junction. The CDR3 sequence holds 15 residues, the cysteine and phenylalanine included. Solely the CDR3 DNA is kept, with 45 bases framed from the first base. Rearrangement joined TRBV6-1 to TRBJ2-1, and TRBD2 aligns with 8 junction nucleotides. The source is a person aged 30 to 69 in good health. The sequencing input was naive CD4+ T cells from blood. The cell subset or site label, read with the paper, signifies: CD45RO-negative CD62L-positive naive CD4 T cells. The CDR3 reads CASSGRLARRNEQFF. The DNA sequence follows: TGTGCCAGCAGTGGTCGACTAGCGAGGAGGAATGAGCAGTTCTTC.